The clone carrying this T cell receptor (beta chain) has a count of ten or more. This entry belongs to a study of response to subunit inactivated influenza vaccine. A single record per CDR3 protein comes from TCRdb applying MiXCR to the RT-PCR reads. The sample lists more than 400,000 distinct CDR3 sequences, approximately 7.8% occurring once. Germline values: CDR1 SGHKS, CDR2 YYEKEE (reference sequence). The V gene lost 0 bases and the J gene lost 4 bases, with 8 bases spanning the gap. The CDR3 runs 13 residues. This receptor was obtained from a man between 50 and 69 years old who received an inactivated influenza vaccine. The starting material was PBMCs from blood, obtained about 23 months after vaccination. The chain carries TRBV5-5 and TRBJ2-7, with D unclear. DNA of the CDR3: TGTGCCAGCAGCTTGGTTGGCAAGTACGAGCAGTACTTC. Protein product: CASSLVGKYEQYF.